This T cell receptor beta chain was identified in a study of PD-L1 blockade in urothelial cancer. The assay was immunoSEQ multiplex PCR, and TCRdb's table has in-frame clones only and misses some. This table holds around 27,000 clones, around 80% found once. The germline V gene encodes CDR1 SGHRS and CDR2 YFSETQ. The CDR3 sequence is 15 residues long. V was pared by 3 bases and J by 0 bases, with 11 bases between. Diagnoses among patients were locally advanced or metastatic urothelial carcinoma. The chain is built from TRBV5-1 and TRBJ2-3; maybe TRBD1 (5 bases). The receptor comes from a man aged 50 to 60 with urothelial cancer. Material: PBMCs, obtained around atezolizumab (anti-PD-L1) treatment. This CDR3 is CASSSQGASTDTQYF. The CDR3 nucleotides are TGCGCCAGCAGCTCCCAGGGTGCTAGCACAGATACGCAGTATTTT.